Presented here are 16 T cell receptor beta chains from one specimen sequenced in a study of Ad26.COV2.S vaccination and SARS-CoV-2 variants. Treatment of the sample: about 20 received Ad26.COV2.S at low or high dose, single or two shots; about 5 received placebo; per-sample allocation not given. The investigators took samples on day 63 after the first vaccine or placebo injection. The method was immunoSEQ multiplex PCR; TCRdb's version includes in-frame clones alone and lacks a portion of them. The sample contains fewer than 400,000 clones, 70% to 90% of which appear only once. Source: peripheral blood, taken in a trial of Ad26.COV2.S vaccine versus placebo. Source of these receptors: a person aged 18-65 years who received the Ad26.COV2.S COVID-19 vaccine or a placebo.

About this clone: The CDR3 does not close with the conserved phenylalanine or tryptophan, likely indicating a read error. No DNA is shown, since the ends of the CDR3 on it are uncertain; the CDR3 is the one TCRdb lists. The rearrangement uses TRBV25-1 and TRBJ2-7; the D call TRBD1 from the table was never checked on the DNA. Both ends counted, the CDR3 spans 12 residues. The germline gives CDR1 MGHDK, CDR2 SYGVNS. The CDR3 spells CASTSTRGTGPI.

V usage is TRBV2 and J usage is TRBJ2-2; 7 bases are shared with TRBD1. CDR1 and CDR2 from the germline V gene are SNHLY and FYNNEI. With V trimmed by 6 bases and J by 7 bases, 11 bases remained unmatched. The CDR3 is 15 residues long. The CDR3 nucleotides are TGTGCCAGCAGATATGGGGACAGCTCAGGCGGGGAGCTGTTTTTT. Amino acid sequence: CASRYGDSSGGELFF.

The gene calls are TRBV28 and TRBJ2-6; D is possibly TRBD1 (5 bases). This CDR3 has 15 residues. The germline V gene encodes CDR1 MDHEN and CDR2 SYDVKM. V lost 2 bases to trimming and J lost 13 bases, with 18 bases between them. The CDR3 spells CASSLAQGWHGVLTF. The CDR3 DNA reads TGTGCCAGCAGTTTAGCGCAGGGTTGGCATGGGGTCCTGACTTTC.

The J gene is TRBJ1-2, the V gene TRBV5-1, with D maybe TRBD1 (6 bases). The V end lost 6 bases, the J end lost 0 bases, and 24 bases lay between the germline ends. From germline, CDR1 is SGHRS and CDR2 YFSETQ. The CDR3 runs to 18 residues. The DNA for the CDR3 is TGCGCCAGCACCCAAGGAGACAGGCTCGTCCCCACTAACTATGGCTACACCTTC. This codes for CASTQGDRLVPTNYGYTF.

V and J are TRBV6-1 and TRBJ2-5, with D tentatively TRBD1 (5 bases). Germline lookup yields CDR1 MNHNS and CDR2 SASEGT. The CDR3 has 14 residues. Trimming removed 2 bases from V and 5 bases from J, with 12 bases in between. The CDR3 here is CASSELGPGETQYF. The CDR3 DNA follows: TGTGCCAGCAGTGAATTGGGCCCAGGGGAGACCCAGTACTTC.

V usage is TRBV29-1 and J usage is TRBJ2-7; TRBD2 might be the D (5 bases). V was cut by 2 bases and J by 2 bases, with 19 bases left in between. The CDR3 is 16 amino acids. Germline CDR1 reads SQVTM; CDR2 reads ANQGSEA. CDR3 protein: CSVETPLGGSAYEQYF. The CDR3 bases are TGCAGCGTTGAAACCCCCCTTGGTGGGAGCGCCTACGAGCAGTACTTC.

This clone was recorded only once. The V gene is TRBV5-1, the J gene TRBJ2-3, with D unclear. V dropped 0 bases and J dropped 0 bases, with 8 bases sitting between them. In germline, CDR1 is SGHRS, CDR2 YFSETQ. This CDR3 region has 15 residues. The CDR3 sequence is CASSLAIASTDTQYF. Here the CDR3 DNA reads TGCGCCAGCAGCTTGGCCATCGCTAGCACAGATACGCAGTATTTT.

This sequence joins TRBV6-5 and TRBJ1-5, with a tentative D call TRBD1 (6 bases). The germline V and J ends were trimmed by 3 bases and 7 bases, with 19 bases remaining between them. CDR3 size: 16 residues. The germline CDR1 and CDR2 sequences are MNHEY and SVGAGI. The DNA for the CDR3 is TGTGCCAGCAGTTATGGGACACTAACTTTGTACCAGCCCCAGCATTTT. It translates to CASSYGTLTLYQPQHF.

J is TRBJ2-5 and V is TRBV7-2; a weak D match, TRBD2 (7 bases). From germline, CDR1 is SGHTA and CDR2 FQGNSA. The CDR3 extends over 14 amino acids. The V end lost 3 bases, the J end lost 1 base, and 9 bases lay between the germline ends. CDR3 in DNA: TGTGCCAGCAGCTTCGCGGGGGCCCAAGAGACCCAGTACTTC. As protein: CASSFAGAQETQYF.

The rearrangement joins TRBV5-6 to TRBJ1-4; the D gene is possibly TRBD1 (5 bases). V gave up 0 bases and J gave up 5 bases, with 5 bases separating them. Germline lookup yields CDR1 SGHDT and CDR2 YYEEEE. The CDR3 runs 13 residues. CDR3 amino acids: CASSLAGNEKLFF. The DNA of the CDR3 is TGTGCCAGCAGCTTGGCAGGGAATGAAAAACTGTTTTTT.

This chain uses TRBV7-8 with TRBJ1-1; D gene uncertain. V shed 5 bases and J shed 11 bases, with 15 bases lying between them. CDR1 and CDR2 (germline): SGHVS, FQNEAQ. The CDR3 extends over 12 amino acids. This CDR3 is CASSQNKAGAFF. The CDR3 DNA reads TGTGCCAGCAGCCAAAATAAGGCTGGGGCTTTCTTT.

The table lists this clone with a count of one. The V gene is TRBV5-1, the J gene TRBJ1-4; 9 bases map to TRBD1. V lost 5 bases and J lost 3; bases outside the gene matches: 11. The CDR3 totals 17 residues. From germline, CDR1 is SGHRS and CDR2 YFSETQ. The CDR3 region is CASRRGQGFIANEKLFF. The CDR3 DNA reads as TGCGCCAGCAGGAGGGGACAGGGATTTATCGCTAATGAAAAACTGTTTTTT.

CDR3 amino acids: CASSTTTGGGKTQYF. CDR3 coding DNA: TGTGCCAGCAGCACTACGACAGGGGGCGGAAAGACCCAGTACTTC. The chain is built from TRBV4-2 and TRBJ2-5, with 10 positions matching TRBD1. This CDR3 region has 15 residues. After removal of 5 bases from V and 6 bases from J, the junction contained 9 bases not matched to a gene. Germline CDR1 reads LGHNA; CDR2 reads YNFKEQ.

The V and J genes are TRBV14 and TRBJ2-5, with a weak D call TRBD1 (5 bases). Deletions cut 3 bases from V and 4 bases from J, with 12 bases between. The V gene's germline CDR1 is SGHDN and CDR2 FVKESK. The CDR3 length is 14 residues. This CDR3 reads CASSHGWQGETQYF. CDR3 DNA: TGTGCCAGCAGCCACGGGTGGCAGGGAGAGACCCAGTACTTC.

The chain uses TRBV28 and TRBJ2-1, with 7 bases fitting TRBD2. Germline V gene data show CDR1 as MDHEN and CDR2 as SYDVKM. The V segment lost 8 bases and the J segment 0 bases; nucleotides outside the gene matches: 10. There are 16 residues in the CDR3. CDR3 residues: CASRSRGVSSYNEQFF. In DNA, the CDR3 is TGTGCCAGCCGTTCTCGGGGGGTCAGCTCCTACAATGAGCAGTTCTTC.

The chain is built from TRBV27 and TRBJ2-7, with TRBD1 as a possible D gene (5 bases). CDR1 is MNHEY, CDR2 SMNVEV, per germline (reference sequence). V was shortened by 5 bases and J by 5 bases, with 25 bases between the two germline ends. There are 17 residues in the CDR3. The CDR3 DNA is TGTGCCAGCAGTCCCTCGCCTGGGGCAGGTTCATCACACGAGCAGTACTTC. Translating gives CASSPSPGAGSSHEQYF.